This TCR beta chain was documented in a study of T cell changes during pregnancy in multiple sclerosis. This CDR3 spans 15 amino acids. V was shortened by 1 base and J by 3 bases, with 15 bases between the two germline ends. Germline V gene sequence: CDR1 GTSNPN, CDR2 SVGIG (reference sequence). Produced via immunoSEQ multiplex PCR; TCRdb's table is partial and in-frame only. The table has around 30,000 clones, about 92% seen once. Here the sequenced sample was CD4+ T cells from peripheral blood mononuclear cells, taken in the second trimester of pregnancy. This TCR came from a female donor with multiple sclerosis, enrolled in a pregnancy study. The chain combines TRBV30 with TRBJ1-2; D unresolved. The CDR3 protein is CAWSAQLGFYYGYTF. The CDR3 coding sequence is TGTGCCTGGAGTGCCCAGCTCGGGTTTTACTATGGCTACACCTTC.